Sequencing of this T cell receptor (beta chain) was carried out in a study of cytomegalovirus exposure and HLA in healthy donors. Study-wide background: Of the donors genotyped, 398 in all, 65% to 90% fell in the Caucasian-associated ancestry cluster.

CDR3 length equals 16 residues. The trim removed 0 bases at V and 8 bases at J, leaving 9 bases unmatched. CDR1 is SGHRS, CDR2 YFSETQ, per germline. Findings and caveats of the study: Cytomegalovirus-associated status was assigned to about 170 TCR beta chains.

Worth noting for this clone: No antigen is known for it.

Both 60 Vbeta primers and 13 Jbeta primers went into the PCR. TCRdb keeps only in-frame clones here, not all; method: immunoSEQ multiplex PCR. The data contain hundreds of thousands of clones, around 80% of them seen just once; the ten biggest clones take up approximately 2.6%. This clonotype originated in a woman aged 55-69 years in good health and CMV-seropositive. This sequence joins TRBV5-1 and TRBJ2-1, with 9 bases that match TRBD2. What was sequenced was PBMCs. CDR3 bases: TGCGCCAGCAGCTTGGTTAGCGGGAGTATTTCGGATGAGCAGTTCTTC. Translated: CASSLVSGSISDEQFF. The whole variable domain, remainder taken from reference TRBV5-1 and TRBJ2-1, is KAGVTQTPRYLIKTRGQQVTLSCSPISGHRSVSWYQQTPGQGLQFLFEYFSETQRNKGNFPGRFSGRQFSNSRSEMNVSTLELGDSALYLCASSLVSGSISDEQFFGPGTRLTVL.